This is a list of T cell receptor beta chains from one sample in a study of blood T cell repertoires in COVID-19. Clones were sequenced by immunoSEQ multiplex PCR, and TCRdb holds only the in-frame ones, with some missing. The table has under 130,000 clones, roughly 76% seen once. The sequencing sample was made of peripheral blood. Source of these receptors: a woman in her 70s with acute or convalescent COVID-19. CDR3s include the opening cysteine and the closing phenylalanine or tryptophan. The order of the fields is V gene, D gene, J gene, CDR3 length, clone size, CDR3 protein, CDR3 DNA. A D gene is named only where the DNA matches it firmly. Clone size is stated in some rows and not others, as once, few, many or a class when expanded.

>TRBV28|TRBD1|TRBJ1-3|17|-
CASSIVQGPHPGNTIYF
TGTGCCAGCAGTATCGTACAGGGGCCACACCCTGGAAACACCATATATTTT
>TRBV30|TRBD1|TRBJ1-1|12|-
CAWSGGQFEAFF
TGTGCCTGGAGTGGGGGACAGTTTGAAGCTTTCTTT
>TRBV30|TRBD1|TRBJ1-6|13|few
CAWGTDHGSPLHF
TGTGCCTGGGGGACAGACCATGGGTCACCCCTCCACTTT
>TRBV4-1|TRBD1|TRBJ1-2|15|-
CASSQETLTGHGYTF
TGCGCCAGCAGCCAAGAGACTTTGACAGGGCATGGCTACACCTTC
>TRBV5-1|-|TRBJ2-5|13|-
CASSLAGFETQYF
TGCGCCAGCAGCTTGGCGGGGTTCGAGACCCAGTACTTC
>TRBV21-1|-|TRBJ1-2|14|-
CASSKEAGKDGYTF
TGTGCCAGCAGCAAAGAGGCAGGGAAGGATGGCTACACCTTC
>TRBV6-1|-|TRBJ2-1|15|-
CASSDSLPPYNEQFF
TGTGCCAGCAGTGATAGTCTCCCCCCCTACAATGAGCAGTTCTTC
>TRBV29-1|-|TRBJ1-2|14|once
CSVGYRDPNYGYTF
TGCAGCGTTGGTTACAGGGATCCTAACTATGGCTACACCTTC
>TRBV3-1/TRBV3-2|-|TRBJ1-6|15|-
CASSPRDIHNSPLHF
TGTGCCAGCAGCCCTAGGGACATCCATAATTCACCCCTCCACTTT
>TRBV4-2|TRBD2|TRBJ2-2|17|few
CASSQVASGSNTGELFF
TGTGCCAGCAGCCAAGTGGCTAGCGGCTCGAACACCGGGGAGCTGTTTTTT
>TRBV29-1|TRBD1|TRBJ1-2|12|-
CSVGQGVHGYTF
TGCAGCGTGGGACAGGGAGTCCATGGCTACACCTTC
>TRBV5-1|TRBD2|TRBJ2-7|15|-
CASSRGTSGRYEQYF
TGCGCCAGCAGCCGTGGGACTAGCGGGAGGTACGAGCAGTACTTC
>TRBV4-3|TRBD2|TRBJ2-1|16|-
CASSQGWGGQYNEQFF
TGCGCCAGCAGCCAAGGGTGGGGGGGTCAATACAATGAGCAGTTCTTC
>TRBV18|-|TRBJ1-1|15|-
CASSPAQGENTEAFF
TGTGCCAGCTCACCAGCCCAGGGTGAGAATACTGAAGCTTTCTTT
>TRBV7-9|TRBD1|TRBJ1-4|17|-
CASSPQGGASIPEKLFF
TGTGCCAGCAGCCCCCAGGGGGGCGCGAGTATACCTGAAAAACTGTTTTTT
>TRBV10-3|TRBD2|TRBJ2-3|18|-
CAISEFTGGGRKADTQYF
TGTGCCATCAGTGAGTTCACCGGGGGCGGGAGGAAGGCAGATACGCAGTATTTT
>TRBV14|-|TRBJ2-2|14|few
CASSQDSVIGELFF
TGTGCCAGCAGCCAAGATTCGGTAATCGGGGAGCTGTTTTTT
>TRBV28|-|TRBJ2-6|18|-
CASRPKGQGRSGANVLTF
TGTGCCAGCAGACCGAAGGGGCAGGGGCGCTCTGGGGCCAACGTCCTGACTTTC
>TRBV3-1/TRBV3-2|TRBD2|TRBJ2-1|17|-
CASSQDVVAGVYNEQFF
TGTGCCAGCAGCCAAGATGTGGTAGCGGGCGTCTACAATGAGCAGTTCTTC
>TRBV7-8|TRBD2|TRBJ2-3|16|few
CASSLLIAGVVDTQYF
TGTGCCAGCAGCTTACTCATAGCGGGGGTCGTGGATACGCAGTATTTT
>TRBV13|TRBD1|TRBJ2-1|15|once
CASSSGTGIYNEQFF
TGTGCCAGCAGCTCAGGGACAGGGATATACAATGAGCAGTTCTTC
>TRBV4-1|TRBD1|TRBJ2-7|17|many
CASSEVLSGQVAYEQYF
TGCGCCAGCAGCGAGGTCCTAAGCGGACAGGTGGCCTACGAGCAGTACTTC
>TRBV5-1|-|TRBJ1-1|17|many
CASRGPQPGAMNTEAFF
TGCGCCAGCAGGGGGCCCCAACCGGGAGCAATGAACACTGAAGCTTTCTTT
>TRBV11-2|-|TRBJ2-2|15|-
CASTLEGALGGELFF
TGTGCCAGCACCCTGGAGGGGGCTTTAGGCGGGGAGCTGTTTTTT
>TRBV27|-|TRBJ1-6|15|-
CASSPNREYNSPLHF
TGTGCCAGCAGTCCCAACAGGGAGTATAATTCACCCCTCCACTTT
>TRBV6-5|-|TRBJ1-5|14|-
CASSRTDGNQPQHF
TGTGCCAGCAGCCGGACAGATGGCAATCAGCCCCAGCATTTT
>TRBV3-1/TRBV3-2|-|TRBJ1-2|16|once
CASSQQAGFVGYGYTF
TGTGCCAGCAGCCAGCAGGCAGGTTTTGTTGGCTATGGCTACACCTTC
>TRBV11-2|TRBD1|TRBJ1-6|17|-
CASSSLGGTGGNSPLHF
TGTGCCAGCAGCTCCCTCGGAGGGACAGGGGGGAATTCACCCCTCCACTTT
>TRBV2|TRBD2|TRBJ2-3|19|-
CASSSPGTSGRRDADTQYF
TGTGCCAGCAGTTCTCCCGGGACTAGCGGGAGAAGGGATGCAGATACGCAGTATTTT
>TRBV27|TRBD2|TRBJ2-3|16|-
CASSLGGLARTDTQYF
TGTGCCAGCAGTCTGGGGGGACTAGCACGCACAGATACGCAGTATTTT
>TRBV6-6|-|TRBJ1-2|12|-
CASTSGLEGYTF
TGTGCCAGCACCTCAGGGCTGGAGGGCTACACCTTC
>TRBV12-3/TRBV12-4|-|TRBJ2-1|11|-
CASSLQAEQFF
TGTGCCAGCAGTTTGCAGGCTGAGCAGTTCTTC
>TRBV6-6|-|TRBJ1-1|13|few
CASSQGGKTEAFF
TGTGCCAGCAGTCAAGGGGGAAAGACTGAAGCTTTCTTT
>TRBV29-1|TRBD1|TRBJ2-1|15|-
CSVARDSGSYNEQFF
TGCAGCGTTGCCCGGGACAGCGGCTCCTACAATGAGCAGTTCTTC
>TRBV3-1/TRBV3-2|-|TRBJ2-3|17|-
CASSQSPGGRGTDTQYF
TGTGCCAGCAGCCAAAGCCCTGGTGGCAGGGGCACAGATACGCAGTATTTT
>TRBV21-1|-|TRBJ2-1|14|-
CASRRLAGVREQFF
TGTGCCAGCAGGAGGCTAGCGGGAGTTCGGGAGCAGTTCTTC
>TRBV11-2|TRBD1|TRBJ1-1|14|-
CASSTGQVNTEAFF
TGTGCCAGCAGCACCGGACAGGTGAACACTGAAGCTTTCTTT
>TRBV7-9|TRBD1|TRBJ2-2|15|-
CASSYDRGITGELFF
TGTGCCAGCAGCTACGACAGGGGAATCACCGGGGAGCTGTTTTTT
>TRBV19|-|TRBJ1-1|14|-
CATSGPARGSEAFF
TGTGCCACCAGCGGACCCGCGCGGGGCTCTGAAGCTTTCTTT
>TRBV7-2|-|TRBJ1-5|14|-
CASSPGGRNQPQHF
TGTGCCAGCAGCCCCGGGGGGAGGAATCAGCCCCAGCATTTT
>TRBV3-1/TRBV3-2|-|TRBJ1-3|16|once
CASSQDAGGGGNTIYF
TGTGCCAGCAGCCAAGATGCGGGGGGCGGTGGAAACACCATATATTTT
>TRBV4-3|TRBD1|TRBJ1-5|16|-
CASSQVYGQGRQPQHF
TGCGCCAGCAGCCAAGTATACGGACAGGGGAGGCAGCCCCAGCATTTT
>TRBV18|-|TRBJ1-4|15|-
CASSSLTDSNEKLFF
TGTGCCAGCTCATCTTTGACGGACTCTAATGAAAAACTGTTTTTT
>TRBV10-2|-|TRBJ1-2|18|-
CASSERPAVLTGRKGYTF
TGCGCCAGCAGTGAGCGGCCCGCCGTCTTGACAGGACGAAAAGGCTACACCTTC
>TRBV6-5|TRBD1|TRBJ1-4|14|-
CASSRQGGNEKLFF
TGTGCCAGCAGTAGACAGGGAGGTAATGAAAAACTGTTTTTT
>TRBV19|TRBD2|TRBJ2-7|16|-
CASSTTSGRPPDEQYF
TGTGCCAGTAGTACGACTAGCGGGAGGCCGCCGGACGAGCAGTACTTC
>TRBV30|-|TRBJ2-3|12|-
CAWSRNTDTQYF
TGTGCCTGGAGCCGTAACACAGATACGCAGTATTTT
>TRBV19|TRBD1|TRBJ1-2|14|-
CASSTGQGIDGYTF
TGTGCCAGTAGTACGGGACAGGGGATCGATGGCTACACCTTC
>TRBV7-9|-|TRBJ1-1|14|-
CASSGGAGNTEAFF
TGTGCCAGCAGCGGGGGGGCAGGGAACACTGAAGCTTTCTTT
>TRBV5-8|-|TRBJ1-5|17|-
CASSLPATGWGNQPQHF
TGTGCCAGCAGCTTGCCGGCCACGGGGTGGGGCAATCAGCCCCAGCATTTT
>TRBV7-2|TRBD2|TRBJ2-1|15|-
CASSILAGGRDEQFF
TGTGCCAGCAGCATACTAGCGGGAGGGCGGGATGAGCAGTTCTTC